Below, one T cell receptor beta chain is given with its context. The data were taken from a study of blood T cell repertoires in COVID-19. Study overall: In each case, the material was cDNA or gDNA derived from T cells, B-cell-depleted T cells, or PBMCs.

Looked up from germline, CDR1 is KGHSH and CDR2 is LQKENI. The CDR3 is made up of 15 amino acids. J was trimmed by 4 bases and V by 5 bases; bases with no gene match: 7. Assay: immunoSEQ multiplex PCR; the TCRdb copy retains only in-frame clones and omits some. The table lists roughly 200,000 clones, about nine tenths of them singletons. Sequencing input: peripheral blood. V gene TRBV18 combines with J gene TRBJ2-5, with 10 bases fitting TRBD1. The origin of this receptor is a man between 18 and 35 years old with active or convalescent COVID-19. The CDR3, as DNA: TGTGCCAGCTCATCGGACAGGGGGTTCGGAGAGACCCAGTACTTC. It encodes CASSSDRGFGETQYF.